Each of the 9 T cell receptor beta chains below was sequenced from the same sample in a study of cytomegalovirus exposure and HLA in healthy donors. PCR was performed using 60 Vbeta and 13 Jbeta primers. The assay was immunoSEQ multiplex PCR, and TCRdb's table has in-frame clones only and misses some. The table lists approximately 140,000 clones, about two thirds of them singletons. Sequenced input: PBMCs. These receptors came from a woman aged 18-29 years in good health and CMV-seronegative.

This sequence joins TRBV27 and TRBJ2-1, with TRBD2 matching 11 bases. Per the germline V gene, CDR1 is MNHEY and CDR2 is SMNVEV (reference sequence). Germline trimming cut 7 bases from V and 10 bases from J; bases unmatched to any gene: 21. This CDR3 is 18 amino acids long. The CDR3 coding sequence is TGTGCCAGCAACTTGGGCCCCGGGACTAGCGGTAAAAAAGGGGAGCAGTTCTTC. Its protein product is CASNLGPGTSGKKGEQFF.

This rearrangement joins TRBV9 to TRBJ2-7; TRBD2 might be the D (6 bases). The CDR3 consists of 13 residues. V was trimmed by 3 bases and J by 3 bases, leaving 10 bases between them. CDR1 and CDR2 (germline): SGDLS, YYNGEE. Written as DNA, the CDR3 is TGTGCCAGCAGCGCTTCCGGGAGCTACGAGCAGTACTTC. Translation gives CASSASGSYEQYF.

This rearrangement joins TRBV7-2 to TRBJ2-3; possibly TRBD2 for D (6 bases). V was clipped by 0 bases and J by 2 bases, with 15 bases between them. Germline V gene lookup returns CDR1 SGHTA and CDR2 FQGNSA. CDR3 length equals 17 residues. For the CDR3, the DNA is TGTGCCAGCAGCTTAGCCCTGATCCTAGCGCACACAGATACGCAGTATTTT. Its protein is CASSLALILAHTDTQYF.

The chain is built from TRBV6-6 and TRBJ1-2; D uncertain. Germline-derived CDR1 and CDR2 are MNHNY and SVGAGI (reference sequence). The CDR3 runs to 13 residues. The germline V and J ends were trimmed by 6 bases and 2 bases, with 10 bases remaining between them. CDR3 residues: CASSFDGNYGYTF. As DNA, the CDR3 is TGTGCCAGCAGCTTTGACGGGAACTATGGCTACACCTTC.

The chain carries TRBV19 and TRBJ2-1; D may be TRBD1 (6 bases). V was clipped by 6 bases and J by 7 bases, with 13 bases between them. Germline CDR1 and CDR2: LNHDA and SQIVND (reference sequence). The CDR3 extends over 13 amino acids. The CDR3, as DNA: TGTGCCAGTAGCTTCTCTAGGGGGAATGAGCAGTTCTTC. Translated, it gives CASSFSRGNEQFF.

A few counts support this clone. The rearrangement links TRBV30 to TRBJ1-1, with D hard to call. The CDR3 spans 20 residues. CDR1 GTSNPN and CDR2 SVGIG come from the germline V gene (reference sequence). V dropped 3 bases and J dropped 3 bases, with 32 bases sitting between them. The chain's CDR3 is CAWRGLFAPGIRTTYTEAFF. CDR3 DNA sequence: TGTGCCTGGAGGGGCTTGTTCGCGCCAGGAATTAGAACGACGTACACTGAAGCTTTCTTT.

The sample holds a few counts of this clone. This chain uses TRBV5-6 with TRBJ1-5; the D gene is possibly TRBD1 (6 bases). CDR3 size: 14 residues. Germline CDR1 SGHDT, CDR2 YYEEEE. Trimming removed 4 bases at V and 2 bases at J, with 10 bases between. The CDR3 is CASSRGGGNQPQHF. The CDR3 DNA reads TGTGCCAGCAGCAGGGGGGGTGGCAATCAGCCCCAGCATTTT.

For this clone: The junction differs from germline at one of its ends, possibly a read error. The chain recombines TRBV11-3 with TRBJ1-1; 7 bases map to TRBD1. CDR3 length: 12 amino acids. Germline V gene sequence: CDR1 SGHNT, CDR2 YENEEA. The CDR3 region has the DNA TGTGCCAGCAGCTTGACAGGGCCCCTGGCTGACTTT. This codes for CASSLTGPLADF.

This clone was picked up one time. The chain has TRBV5-1 and TRBJ1-2, with a possible D match to TRBD1 (5 bases). Trimming shortened V by 4 bases and J by 8 bases, and 15 bases separated the two germline ends. Germline V lookup: CDR1 SGHRS, CDR2 YFSETQ. The CDR3 extends over 13 amino acids. DNA of the CDR3: TGCGCCAGCAGCCCCTCGGGGGAGGGGGGCTACACCTTC. Its translation: CASSPSGEGGYTF.